These 3 T cell receptor beta chains originate from one sample sequenced in a study of blood T cell repertoires in COVID-19. Assay used: immunoSEQ multiplex PCR; TCRdb lists only in-frame clones, some missing. The sample contains roughly 140,000 clones, 85% to 90% of which appear only once. Input material: peripheral blood. Every receptor here comes from a human donor in a cohort sampled during active COVID-19.

The chain is built from TRBV7-2 and TRBJ1-5, with D unclear. CDR1 is SGHTA, CDR2 FQGNSA, per germline. This CDR3 region has 15 residues. V was pared by 1 base and J by 3 bases, with 10 bases between. In nucleotides, the CDR3 is TGTGCCAGCAGCTTAGGTTGGGGAGTCAATCAGCCCCAGCATTTT. This encodes CASSLGWGVNQPQHF.

The DNA for the CDR3 is TGCGCCAGCAGCCAAGATGACGGGGTGCGTGGCTACACCTTC. This translates into CASSQDDGVRGYTF. The chain couples TRBV4-3 to TRBJ1-2; no firm D call. The V and J ends lost 0 bases and 7 bases respectively, with 12 bases between them. This CDR3 comprises 14 residues. The germline V gene encodes CDR1 LGHNA and CDR2 YSLEER.

The chain is built from TRBV11-2 and TRBJ2-3, with 8 bases aligning to TRBD1. CDR1 and CDR2 from the germline V gene are SGHAT and FQNNGV. The trim removed 3 bases at V and 2 bases at J, leaving 4 bases unmatched. This CDR3 contains 15 residues. The CDR3 nucleotides read TGTGCCAGCAGCTTTGACAGGGGCAACACAGATACGCAGTATTTT. Translated: CASSFDRGNTDTQYF.